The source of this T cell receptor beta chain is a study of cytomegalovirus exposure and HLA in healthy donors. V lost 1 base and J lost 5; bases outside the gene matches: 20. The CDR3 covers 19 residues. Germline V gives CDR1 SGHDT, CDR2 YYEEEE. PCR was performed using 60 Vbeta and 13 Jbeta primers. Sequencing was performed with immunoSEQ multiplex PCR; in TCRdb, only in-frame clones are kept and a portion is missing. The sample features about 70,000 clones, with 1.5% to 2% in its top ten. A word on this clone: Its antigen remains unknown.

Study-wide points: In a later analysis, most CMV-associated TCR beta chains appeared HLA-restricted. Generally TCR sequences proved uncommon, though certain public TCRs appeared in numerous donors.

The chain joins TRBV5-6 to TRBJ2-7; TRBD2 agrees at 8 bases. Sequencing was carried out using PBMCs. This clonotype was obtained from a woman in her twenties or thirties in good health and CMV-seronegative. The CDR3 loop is CASSLRVAGYQLGRNEQYF. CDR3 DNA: TGTGCCAGCAGCTTGAGGGTAGCGGGATACCAGCTTGGACGGAACGAGCAGTACTTC.